This TCR beta chain appears in the sequencing data of a study of T cell changes during pregnancy in multiple sclerosis. This CDR3 contains 15 residues. CDR1 is MNHNS, CDR2 SASEGT, per germline. Trimming took 7 bases from V and 5 from J, leaving 18 bases between them. The method was immunoSEQ multiplex PCR; TCRdb's version includes in-frame clones alone and lacks a portion of them. The sample yields some 80,000 clones, roughly 96% seen once. V is TRBV6-1 and J is TRBJ1-5; perhaps TRBD1 as D (6 bases). Sequencing used peripheral blood, obtained in the second trimester of pregnancy. This TCR came from a female donor with multiple sclerosis, enrolled in a pregnancy study. The CDR3 coding sequence is TGTGCCAGCATTTCGAGAGGGGGGGCCCATCAGCCCCAGCATTTT. This codes for CASISRGGAHQPQHF.